Listed here are 24 T cell receptor beta chains from one sample, sequenced in a study of T cells expressing NK-cell markers. TCRdb processed the 5' RACE reads again and assigns one entry to each CDR3 protein, with no DNA. The listing contains about 160,000 distinct CDR3 sequences. Sequenced input: blood T cells: a sorted CD56 or NKG2C T cell subset, CD4+ or CD8+ T cells, or bulk PBMC T cells (not recorded which). Source of these receptors: a woman between 18 and 70 years old in good health.

V usage is TRBV10-3 and J usage is TRBJ2-7. Germline-derived CDR1 and CDR2 are ENHRY and SYGVKD. The CDR3 runs to 13 residues. This CDR3 reads CAISDGRTYEQYF.

The chain employs TRBV27 and TRBJ2-1. Germline V CDR1 and CDR2: MNHEY, SMNVEV (reference sequence). CDR3 length equals 14 residues. The CDR3 loop is CASTSGRSYNEQFF.

V and J are TRBV20-1 and TRBJ1-2. Germline V CDR1 and CDR2: DFQATT, SNEGSKA (reference sequence). The CDR3 consists of 13 residues. CDR3 loop: CSASMDTNYGYTF.

The CDR3 spells CASSQDPGALTDTQYF. The chain employs TRBV3-1 and TRBJ2-3; TCRdb's assignment of TRBD2 cannot be checked, as there is no DNA. The length of the CDR3 is 16 residues. Per the germline V gene, CDR1 is LGHDT and CDR2 is YNNKEL (reference sequence).

The chain combines TRBV5-1 with TRBJ2-1. Germline CDR1 SGHRS, CDR2 YFSETQ. The CDR3 consists of 15 residues. This chain's CDR3 is CASSERDGSYNEQFF.

This chain links TRBV3-1 with TRBJ2-2; TCRdb outputs TRBD2, but without DNA this stays unchecked. This CDR3 spans 14 amino acids. CDR1 and CDR2 from the germline V gene are LGHDT and YNNKEL (reference sequence). CDR3 sequence: CASSQGLGVGELFF.

The rearrangement joins TRBV4-2 to TRBJ1-1; with no DNA, the TCRdb D assignment of TRBD1 cannot be verified. This CDR3 contains 15 residues. Germline values: CDR1 LGHNA, CDR2 YNFKEQ. CDR3 region: CASSQGPQGRTEAFF.

The V gene is TRBV4-2, the J gene TRBJ2-3; the TCRdb call, TRBD2, lacks DNA for checking. The CDR3 is 16 residues long. Per the germline V gene, CDR1 is LGHNA and CDR2 is YNFKEQ. This chain's CDR3 is CASRFAHSGDTDTQYF.

The V and J genes are TRBV29-1 and TRBJ1-2; without DNA, the TCRdb call of TRBD1 cannot be checked. Germline values: CDR1 SQVTM, CDR2 ANQGSEA. The CDR3 is 12 amino acids. The CDR3 region is CSVEKGFGGYTF.

The J gene is TRBJ2-1, the V gene TRBV9. The V gene's germline CDR1 is SGDLS and CDR2 YYNGEE. The CDR3 spans 14 residues. The CDR3 spells CASSVEVGSTGAFF.

The chain combines TRBV7-8 with TRBJ1-5; the TRBD1 assignment by TCRdb is unverifiable without DNA. Germline V gives CDR1 SGHVS, CDR2 FQNEAQ. This CDR3 comprises 16 residues. The CDR3 reads CASSSARGNSNQPQHF.

The CDR3 sequence: CAWSGGRRYGYTF. This sequence joins TRBV30 and TRBJ1-2; the D call of TRBD1 rests on TCRdb alone, since no DNA is present to check it. Germline V gives CDR1 GTSNPN, CDR2 SVGIG (reference sequence). The CDR3 has 13 amino acids.

The chain has TRBV5-1 and TRBJ2-7; TCRdb gives TRBD1 as the D gene, but with no DNA this cannot be confirmed. The germline CDR1 and CDR2 sequences are SGHRS and YFSETQ. This CDR3 contains 15 residues. CDR3 residues: CASSVFSRGAYEQYF. Combining the CDR3 with reference TRBV5-1 and TRBJ2-7 gives the whole variable domain KAGVTQTPRYLIKTRGQQVTLSCSPISGHRSVSWYQQTPGQGLQFLFEYFSETQRNKGNFPGRFSGRQFSNSRSEMNVSTLELGDSALYLCASSVFSRGAYEQYFGPGTRLTVT.

The chain carries TRBV10-3 and TRBJ2-6; as DNA is missing, the TRBD2 call by TCRdb cannot be tested. The CDR3 is made up of 18 amino acids. Germline CDR1 reads ENHRY; CDR2 reads SYGVKD. CDR3 sequence: CAISESIAGGSGANVLTF.

This chain uses TRBV4-2 with TRBJ2-1; the TCRdb D gene call, TRBD2, has no DNA to confirm it. The CDR3 runs 15 residues. The germline V gene encodes CDR1 LGHNA and CDR2 YNFKEQ. CDR3 loop: CASSSLAGGVNEQFF.

This clonotype ranks as medium-sized (0.01 to 0.1%) in terms of frequency. The chain links TRBV4-2 to TRBJ2-3; TCRdb reports TRBD1, a call that lacks DNA to check it against. Looked up from germline, CDR1 is LGHNA and CDR2 is YNFKEQ. The length of the CDR3 is 15 residues. CDR3 in amino acids: CASSQAGGPGDTQYF.

The chain recombines TRBV14 with TRBJ2-4; TCRdb proposes TRBD2, but this gene call is untestable without DNA. The germline CDR1 and CDR2 sequences are SGHDN and FVKESK. The CDR3 is 16 amino acids. The CDR3 sequence is CASTAIAGGKGNIQYF.

The chain uses TRBV5-1 and TRBJ2-7. In germline, CDR1 is SGHRS, CDR2 YFSETQ. The CDR3 totals 14 residues. CDR3 loop: CASSFSGSAYEQYF.

V usage is TRBV20-1 and J usage is TRBJ2-3; there is no DNA to check the TCRdb D call of TRBD2. Germline CDR1 and CDR2: DFQATT and SNEGSKA (reference sequence). The CDR3 sequence is 13 residues long. The CDR3 sequence is CSAKAGAGDTQYF.

V and J are TRBV20-1 and TRBJ2-5. Germline V gene lookup returns CDR1 DFQATT and CDR2 SNEGSKA (reference sequence). This CDR3 contains 14 residues. CDR3 protein: CSARIGRNQETQYF.

This chain joins TRBV11-1 and TRBJ2-4; TCRdb lists TRBD2, though no DNA is available to test this call. The CDR3 runs 19 residues. In germline, CDR1 is SGHAT, CDR2 FQDESV (reference sequence). This chain's CDR3 is CASSQGLAGGVPAKNIQYF.

The rearrangement links TRBV6-1 to TRBJ2-3. CDR3 length: 12 amino acids. Germline lookup yields CDR1 MNHNS and CDR2 SASEGT. The CDR3 is CASTSSTDTQYF.

CDR3 in amino acids: CASTYTAGNTIYF. This rearrangement joins TRBV2 to TRBJ1-3. Per germline, CDR1 SNHLY and CDR2 FYNNEI. The length of the CDR3 is 13 residues.

This chain uses TRBV19 with TRBJ1-2; TCRdb's D call, TRBD1, is unchecked because there is no DNA. From germline, CDR1 is LNHDA and CDR2 SQIVND (reference sequence). CDR3 length equals 14 residues. The CDR3 here is CASSMDRGRYGYTF.